These T cell receptor beta chains were read from a single sample in a study of blood T cell repertoires in COVID-19. Clones were read by immunoSEQ multiplex PCR, and TCRdb kept only the in-frame ones, dropping some. The sample shows about 320,000 clones, more than 90% of them seen only once. Sequencing was performed on PBMCs or T cells enriched from blood (not recorded which). The receptors derive from a man aged 55 to 70 who had recovered from COVID-19. CDR3s leave out the opening cysteine and the closing phenylalanine or tryptophan. D genes are given only for firm matches.

d_call | v_call | cdr3_aa
TRBD1 | TRBV5-1 | ASSGTGNPEKLF
TRBD1 | TRBV7-2 | ASSERQGYNSPLH
- | TRBV6-6 | ASSYGSGLIH
TRBD1 | TRBV3-1/TRBV3-2 | ASSLTGISYEQY
TRBD2 | TRBV6-6 | ASSYSSSGLAYEQY
- | TRBV7-9 | ATPTSSYNSPLH
- | TRBV19 | ASTIGVVANTEAF
- | TRBV7-3 | ASSNQVGRDFRGYT
- | TRBV3-1/TRBV3-2 | ASSRLSCSGNTIY
- | TRBV30 | ASAGGATYGYT
TRBD2 | TRBV10-3 | AIMRGLAGDSYEQY
- | TRBV21-1 | ASSKGSKSADTQY
TRBD2 | TRBV5-4 | ASSLGTRLAYEQY
- | TRBV4-2 | ASSQGRSNSYNEQF
TRBD2 | TRBV28 | ASSSASGRSYEQY
- | TRBV25-1 | ASSESRTPPGELF
- | TRBV5-1 | ASRLGLNNEQF
- | TRBV11-2 | ASSPGYTEAF
TRBD1 | TRBV30 | AWRGRVVGTGSKTEAF
TRBD1 | TRBV5-1 | ASSPLQGMGTEAF
- | TRBV12-3/TRBV12-4 | ASSLTGFLSAF
- | TRBV29-1 | SVAREAEAF
- | TRBV7-6 | ASGASGHNTDTQY
- | TRBV3-1/TRBV3-2 | ASSPLGGVYSGNTIY
- | TRBV27 | ASRSLANTGELF
TRBD1 | TRBV6-5 | ASSPGQGNYEQY
TRBD2 | TRBV4-1 | ASSQVPRLAVSSTDTQY
TRBD1 | TRBV7-2 | ASSSFRGPTEAF
TRBD1 | TRBV23-1 | ASTTADRGNSPLH
TRBD1 | TRBV10-3 | ATGTGSEYGYT
- | TRBV18 | ASSPVQGRLQGEKLF
- | TRBV5-1 | ASSLDMNTEAF
- | TRBV24-1 | ATSDSNYGYT
TRBD2 | TRBV5-1 | ASSPGTSGRNYNEQF
TRBD1 | TRBV24-1 | ATSDLLEGDRQKVGAF
TRBD2 | TRBV19 | ASSGLAGLRTQY
TRBD1 | TRBV7-6 | ASSLGGTVSGNTIY
TRBD1 | TRBV15 | ATSRDQGAGQPQH
TRBD1 | TRBV27 | ASSFSQGARGYT
TRBD2 | TRBV11-2 | ASSRERTSGSSGYEQY
- | TRBV3-1/TRBV3-2 | ASSLGTTKNIQY
- | TRBV5-5 | ASSLWRQNTEAF
TRBD1 | TRBV7-6 | ASSLQTGGRAEAF
- | TRBV19 | ASTPSPSTDTQY
TRBD1 | TRBV6-5 | ASSHRDREAEQF
- | TRBV10-1 | ASSDENSPLH
- | TRBV13 | ASSYRATNEKLF
TRBD1 | TRBV19 | ASSQGRTEAF
- | TRBV28 | ASSLLGLNGYT
TRBD1 | TRBV11-3 | ASSLGQGASVYYNEQF
- | TRBV5-4 | ASSSSNREQY
- | TRBV7-9 | ASSLERRSPLH